This passage covers 17 T cell receptor beta chains from one sample sequenced in a study of blood T cell repertoires in COVID-19. TCRdb keeps only in-frame clones here, not all; method: immunoSEQ multiplex PCR. The sample records roughly 230,000 clones, 70% to 90% being singletons. Sequenced input: PBMCs or T cells enriched from blood (not recorded which). The receptors were gathered from a woman between 50 and 59 years old who had been exposed to COVID-19.

This chain joins TRBV11-2 and TRBJ1-6; D is unclear. V lost 1 base and J 4 bases, leaving 5 bases between the germline ends. CDR1 is SGHAT and CDR2 is FQNNGV in the germline V gene. This CDR3 has 14 residues. CDR3 nucleotide sequence: TGTGCCAGCAGCTTAGGGACTTATAATTCACCCCTCCACTTT. Its translation: CASSLGTYNSPLHF. The full variable domain, its missing parts supplied by reference TRBV11-2 and TRBJ1-6, is EAGVAQSPRYKIIEKRQSVAFWCNPISGHATLYWYQQILGQGPKLLIQFQNNGVVDDSQLPKDRFSAERLKGVDSTLKIQPAKLEDSAVYLCASSLGTYNSPLHFGNGTRLTVT.

This clone has only one observation. V gene TRBV4-3 combines with J gene TRBJ2-7; D might be TRBD2 (5 bases). Trimming cost V 0 bases and J 4 bases, with 13 bases left between them. Germline V lookup: CDR1 LGHNA, CDR2 YSLEER. The CDR3 is 15 residues long. The CDR3 spells CASSQDVGLSYEQYF. CDR3 nucleotide sequence: TGCGCCAGCAGCCAAGATGTAGGACTCTCTTACGAGCAGTACTTC.

The chain recombines TRBV6-1 with TRBJ2-6, with D unclear. Germline CDR1 and CDR2: MNHNS and SASEGT. The CDR3 sequence is 15 residues long. Trimming stripped 3 bases from V and 4 bases from J, with 10 bases between. Here the CDR3 reads CASSDGTQGANVLTF. The CDR3 nucleotides are TGTGCCAGCAGTGATGGCACGCAAGGGGCCAACGTCCTGACTTTC.

This clone was seen more than once but under ten times. V and J are TRBV27 and TRBJ1-6, with unresolved D. The CDR3 loop spans 14 amino acids. Per germline, CDR1 MNHEY and CDR2 SMNVEV (reference sequence). Trimming pared 3 bases from V and 7 bases from J, leaving 10 bases between. CDR3: CASSFAAGNSPLHF. In DNA form, the CDR3 reads TGTGCCAGCAGTTTCGCCGCGGGAAATTCACCCCTCCACTTT.

The V gene is TRBV6-6, the J gene TRBJ1-3, with 7 bases matching TRBD1. V shed 6 bases, J shed 2 bases, and the junction held 4 bases outside the gene matches. The length of the CDR3 is 14 residues. Germline CDR1 MNHNY, CDR2 SVGAGI (reference sequence). This chain's CDR3 is CASSWQGAGNTIYF. The CDR3 DNA follows: TGTGCCAGCAGCTGGCAGGGGGCTGGAAACACCATATATTTT.

This chain connects TRBV5-6 to TRBJ2-5; weak D call: TRBD2 (6 bases). This CDR3 has 14 amino acids. Germline assignment: CDR1 SGHDT and CDR2 YYEEEE. V lost 4 bases to trimming and J lost 5 bases, with 15 bases between them. The DNA of the CDR3 is TGTGCCAGCAGCCGCGGGACCCCCCGGGAGACCCAGTACTTC. Translating it yields CASSRGTPRETQYF.

J is TRBJ2-1 and V is TRBV11-3; D call uncertain. There are 14 residues in the CDR3. Trimming removed 2 bases from V and 4 bases from J, with 9 bases in between. Germline V gives CDR1 SGHNT, CDR2 YENEEA. The CDR3 DNA reads as TGTGCCAGCAGCTTATCCGTGAGTTACAATGAGCAGTTCTTC. It specifies CASSLSVSYNEQFF. Complete variable domain (other parts from reference TRBV11-3 and TRBJ2-1): EAGVVQSPRYKIIEKKQPVAFWCNPISGHNTLYWYLQNLGQGPELLIRYENEEAVDDSQLPKDRFSAERLKGVDSTLKIQPAELGDSAVYLCASSLSVSYNEQFFGPGTRLTVL.

The genes are TRBV12-2 and TRBJ1-1. TRBV12-2 is classified as a pseudogene. CDR3 size: 13 residues. The CDR3, as DNA: TGTGCAAGTCGCTCCCGGGGTCACACTGAAGCTTTCTTT. Translation gives CASRSRGHTEAFF.

This clone has only one observation. The chain links TRBV4-2 to TRBJ1-1, with a possible D match to TRBD1 (5 bases). V was pared by 4 bases and J by 3 bases, with 15 bases between. The CDR3 has 15 amino acids. Germline assignment: CDR1 LGHNA and CDR2 YNFKEQ. This CDR3 is CASSRGDGRDTEAFF. The CDR3 DNA reads as TGTGCCAGCAGCCGCGGGGACGGGAGGGACACTGAAGCTTTCTTT.

V gene TRBV18 combines with J gene TRBJ1-5; 9 bases fit TRBD1. This CDR3 spans 16 amino acids. J was trimmed by 8 bases and V by 2 bases; bases with no gene match: 10. From germline, CDR1 is KGHSH and CDR2 LQKENI. CDR3 residues: CASSPGFNRGREPQHF. The CDR3 coding sequence is TGTGCCAGCTCACCAGGATTTAACAGGGGGCGGGAGCCCCAGCATTTT.

About this clone itself: Other nucleotide sequences from this sample produce the same CDR3. In DNA, the CDR3 is TGTGCCAGCAGGGGGGGTAATGAGCAGTTCTTC. This sequence encodes CASRGGNEQFF. The rearrangement uses TRBV12-3 or TRBV12-4 and TRBJ2-1, with a tentative D call TRBD2 (6 bases). V shed 6 bases and J shed 7 bases, with 7 bases lying between them. The length of the CDR3 is 11 residues.

This sequence joins TRBV28 and TRBJ2-1, with 10 bases lining up with TRBD2. Trimming took 1 base from V and 6 from J; bases not matched to a gene: 9. Germline CDR1 reads MDHEN; CDR2 reads SYDVKM. The CDR3 length is 17 residues. The CDR3 is CASSLLTSGEISNEQFF. CDR3 sequence (DNA): TGTGCCAGCAGTTTATTAACTAGCGGGGAAATCAGCAATGAGCAGTTCTTC.

The sample holds a few counts of this clone. Other nucleotide sequences in the sample specify the same CDR3. The rearrangement joins TRBV9 to TRBJ1-2; tentatively, D is TRBD1 (5 bases). V was pared by 3 bases and J by 8 bases, with 17 bases between. The CDR3 spans 14 residues. Looked up from germline, CDR1 is SGDLS and CDR2 is YYNGEE. The CDR3 reads CASSARWGQSGYTF. The CDR3 DNA reads as TGTGCCAGCAGCGCCCGGTGGGGCCAGAGCGGCTACACCTTC.

The chain has TRBV2 and TRBJ2-7; TRBD2 agrees at 10 bases. Germline V lookup: CDR1 SNHLY, CDR2 FYNNEI. V lost 6 bases, J lost 4 bases, and 9 bases stayed unmatched. The CDR3 covers 15 residues. CDR3 residues: CASRGGTSASYEQYF. The CDR3 DNA sequence: TGTGCCAGCAGAGGGGGGACTAGCGCAAGTTACGAGCAGTACTTC.

This chain links TRBV28 with TRBJ1-1; D call uncertain. V was pared by 3 bases and J by 5 bases, with 10 bases between. The germline V gene encodes CDR1 MDHEN and CDR2 SYDVKM. The CDR3 runs 13 residues. The CDR3 sequence is CASSFGTQTEAFF. CDR3 nucleotides: TGTGCCAGCAGTTTCGGTACGCAAACTGAAGCTTTCTTT.

The rearrangement links TRBV11-2 to TRBJ2-5, with D unresolved. Trimming cost V 10 bases and J 3 bases, with 9 bases left between them. The CDR3 has 11 residues. CDR1 and CDR2 (germline): SGHAT, FQNNGV. This chain's CDR3 is CATQFKETQYF. CDR3 in DNA: TGTGCCACTCAGTTTAAAGAGACCCAGTACTTC. Full variable domain (missing parts from reference TRBV11-2 and TRBJ2-5): EAGVAQSPRYKIIEKRQSVAFWCNPISGHATLYWYQQILGQGPKLLIQFQNNGVVDDSQLPKDRFSAERLKGVDSTLKIQPAKLEDSAVYLCATQFKETQYFGPGTRLLVL.

The chain joins TRBV18 to TRBJ1-2; TRBD1 might be the D (6 bases). CDR1 is KGHSH and CDR2 is LQKENI in the germline V gene. The CDR3 loop spans 14 amino acids. With 5 bases removed from V and 4 bases from J, the gap between germline ends came to 14 bases. This CDR3 reads CASSASDSLYGYTF. As DNA, the CDR3 is TGTGCCAGCTCAGCGTCGGACAGCCTCTATGGCTACACCTTC. Drawing the rest from reference TRBV18 and TRBJ1-2, the complete variable domain is NAGVMQNPRHLVRRRGQEARLRCSPMKGHSHVYWYRQLPEEGLKFMVYLQKENIIDESGMPKERFSAEFPKEGPSILRIQQVVRGDSAAYFCASSASDSLYGYTFGSGTRLTVV.